The 8 T cell receptor beta chains given below trace back to one sample, sequenced in a study of regulatory T cells in long-lasting Graves disease. Time point given: newly diagnosed GD, antithyroid drugs for less than 3 months. PBMC-extracted RNA yielded the TCR library. Investigators prepared the TCR beta libraries by applying iRepertoire HTBI primers and Arm-PCR of CDR3 regions. TCRdb re-analysed the multiplex PCR reads in MiXCR, keeping a single row per CDR3 protein. The sample lists 530,000 or so distinct CDR3 sequences, approximately 13% occurring once. This sample also belongs to another study, concerning T cells in Graves' hyperthyroidism and ophthalmopathy.

The sequenced sample was peripheral blood mononuclear cells (PBMCs), obtained at new diagnosis, from a patient treated with antithyroid drugs. These receptor sequences come from a young man with Graves disease.

This clonotype was counted ten times or more. The rearrangement links TRBV15 to TRBJ2-5; no clear D gene. Per the germline V gene, CDR1 is LNHNV and CDR2 is YYDKDF (reference sequence). This CDR3 region has 11 residues. V was trimmed by 1 base and J by 4 bases, leaving 1 base between them. The CDR3 bases are TGTGCCACCAGCAGAGGAGAGACCCAGTACTTC. Its translation is CATSRGETQYF.

About this clonotype: Compared with germline, one end of the junction differs, possibly owing to a read error. This sequence joins TRBV5-1 and TRBJ2-2; 9 bases agree with TRBD2. The germline gives CDR1 SGHRS, CDR2 YFSETQ. There are 17 residues in the CDR3. CDR3 sequence reads: CASSSNSGSTKTGELFF. The CDR3 DNA is TGCGCCAGCAGCTCTAATAGCGGGAGCACGAAAACCGGGGAGCTGTTTTTT. Filled out from reference TRBV5-1 and TRBJ2-2, the complete variable domain reads KAGVTQTPRYLIKTRGQQVTLSCSPISGHRSVSWYQQTPGQGLQFLFEYFSETQRNKGNFPGRFSGRQFSNSRSEMNVSTLELGDSALYLCASSSNSGSTKTGELFFGEGSRLTVL.

This clonotype was counted at least ten times. The V gene is TRBV28, the J gene TRBJ1-1; no reliable D call. V lost 6 bases to trimming and J lost 1 base, with 15 bases between them. The CDR3 runs 15 residues. Germline V gene lookup returns CDR1 MDHEN and CDR2 SYDVKM. The CDR3 DNA is TGTGCCAGCAGGGTCGAGGGTGGAAAGAACACTGAAGCTTTCTTT. It yields the protein CASRVEGGKNTEAFF.

The chain recombines TRBV3-1 with TRBJ1-2; D possibly corresponds to TRBD1 (5 bases). This CDR3 is built from 14 residues. Trimming stripped 5 bases from V and 8 bases from J, with 18 bases between. Per germline, CDR1 LGHDT and CDR2 YNNKEL (reference sequence). The CDR3 region has the DNA TGTGCCAGCAGCTTCGCAGGGATTTTAGGCGGCTACACCTTC. Translation: CASSFAGILGGYTF.

This clonotype has at least ten counts. In nucleotides, the CDR3 is TGCAGCGTTGATTCTGGACTAGCGGGAGATACGCAGTATTTT. It codes for CSVDSGLAGDTQYF. This chain connects TRBV29-1 to TRBJ2-3; 11 bases are a match to TRBD2. V dropped 3 bases and J dropped 5; count of bases not matched to a gene: 4. The CDR3 runs 14 residues. Germline-derived CDR1 and CDR2 are SQVTM and ANQGSEA.

Comment on this clonotype: This may arise from a read error, as a much more abundant clone is one base away. The rearrangement joins TRBV5-1 to TRBJ2-7; D possibly matches TRBD1 or TRBD2 (5 bases each). The CDR3 consists of 15 residues. The V gene's germline CDR1 is SGHRS and CDR2 YFSETQ. CDR3 loop: CASSLRDGSTYEQYF. CDR3 nucleotide sequence: TGTGCCAGCAGCCTCCGGGACGGTTCTACCTACGAGCAGTACTTC.

This clonotype occurred many times. The rearrangement joins TRBV6-9 to TRBJ2-1; TRBD2 matches 8 bases. Germline V gene sequence: CDR1 MNHGY, CDR2 SVAAGI. This CDR3 contains 14 residues. J was trimmed by 8 bases and V by 3 bases; bases with no gene match: 6. CDR3 sequence (DNA): TGTGCCAGCAGTTACAACGGGGGGGCCGATGAGCAGTTCTTC. It yields the protein CASSYNGGADEQFF.

About this clonotype: This clone may be a read error of a much larger clone one base away. The CDR3: CATGLAGASGELFF. The CDR3 DNA reads as TGTGCCACTGGACTAGCGGGAGCCTCCGGGGAGCTGTTTTTT. This rearrangement joins TRBV10-3 to TRBJ2-2, with TRBD2 matching 13 bases. CDR3 length: 14 amino acids. With 10 bases clipped from V and 6 bases from J, the junction kept 5 bases outside the gene matches. Germline V gene sequence: CDR1 ENHRY, CDR2 SYGVKD.